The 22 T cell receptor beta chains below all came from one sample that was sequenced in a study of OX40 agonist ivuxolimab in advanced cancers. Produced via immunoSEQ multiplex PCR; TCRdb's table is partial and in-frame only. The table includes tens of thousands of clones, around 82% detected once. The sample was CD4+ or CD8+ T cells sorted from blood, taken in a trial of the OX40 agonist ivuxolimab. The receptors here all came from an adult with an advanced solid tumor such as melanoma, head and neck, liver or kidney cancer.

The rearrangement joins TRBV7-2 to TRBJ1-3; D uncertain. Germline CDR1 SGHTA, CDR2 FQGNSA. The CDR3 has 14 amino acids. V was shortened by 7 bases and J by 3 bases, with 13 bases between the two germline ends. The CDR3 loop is CASTLIGIGNTIYF. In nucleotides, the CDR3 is TGTGCCAGCACCCTTATTGGAATTGGAAACACCATATATTTT.

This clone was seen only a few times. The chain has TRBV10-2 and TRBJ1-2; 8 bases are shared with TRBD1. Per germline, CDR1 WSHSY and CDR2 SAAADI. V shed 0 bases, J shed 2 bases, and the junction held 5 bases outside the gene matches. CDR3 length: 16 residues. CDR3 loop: CASSESRAGGNYGYTF. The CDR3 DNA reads TGCGCCAGCAGTGAGTCGAGAGCAGGGGGCAACTATGGCTACACCTTC.

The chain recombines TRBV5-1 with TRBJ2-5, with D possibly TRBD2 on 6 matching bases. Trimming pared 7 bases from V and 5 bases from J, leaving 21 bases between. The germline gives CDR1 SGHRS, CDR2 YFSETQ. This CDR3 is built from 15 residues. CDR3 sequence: CASSNGGSQAETQYF. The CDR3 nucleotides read TGCGCCAGCTCGAATGGGGGGAGCCAAGCTGAGACCCAGTACTTC. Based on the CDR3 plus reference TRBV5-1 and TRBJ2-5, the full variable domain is KAGVTQTPRYLIKTRGQQVTLSCSPISGHRSVSWYQQTPGQGLQFLFEYFSETQRNKGNFPGRFSGRQFSNSRSEMNVSTLELGDSALYLCASSNGGSQAETQYFGPGTRLLVL.

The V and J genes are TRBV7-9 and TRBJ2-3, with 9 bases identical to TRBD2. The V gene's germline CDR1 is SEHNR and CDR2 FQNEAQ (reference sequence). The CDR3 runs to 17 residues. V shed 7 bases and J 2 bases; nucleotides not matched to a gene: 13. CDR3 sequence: CASNLGEASGNTDTQYF. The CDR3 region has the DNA TGTGCCAGCAACCTGGGAGAGGCTAGCGGGAACACAGATACGCAGTATTTT.

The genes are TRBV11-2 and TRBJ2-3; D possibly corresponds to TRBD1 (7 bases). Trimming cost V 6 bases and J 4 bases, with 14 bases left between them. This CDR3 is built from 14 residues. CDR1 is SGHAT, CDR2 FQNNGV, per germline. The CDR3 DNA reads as TGTGCCAGCAGACGAACAGGGGAGGCAGATACGCAGTATTTT. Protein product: CASRRTGEADTQYF.

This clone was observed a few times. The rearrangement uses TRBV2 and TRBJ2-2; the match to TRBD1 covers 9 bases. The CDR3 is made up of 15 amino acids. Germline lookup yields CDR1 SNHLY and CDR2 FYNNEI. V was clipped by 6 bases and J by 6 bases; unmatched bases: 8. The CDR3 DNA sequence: TGTGCCAGCAGCTTACAGGGGGCATCCGCCGGGGAGCTGTTTTTT. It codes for CASSLQGASAGELFF.

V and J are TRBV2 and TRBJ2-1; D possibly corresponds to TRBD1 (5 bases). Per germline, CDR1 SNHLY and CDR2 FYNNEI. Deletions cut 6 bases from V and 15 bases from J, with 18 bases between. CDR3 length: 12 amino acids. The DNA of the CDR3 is TGTGCCAGCAGGATCAGGGTTGCTCAGGGGTTCTTC. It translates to CASRIRVAQGFF.

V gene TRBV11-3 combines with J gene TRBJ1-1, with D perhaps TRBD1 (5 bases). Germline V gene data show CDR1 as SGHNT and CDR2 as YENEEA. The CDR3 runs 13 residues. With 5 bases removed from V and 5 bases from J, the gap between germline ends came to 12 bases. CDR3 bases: TGTGCCAGCAGCCGACGTGGGACGACTGAAGCTTTCTTT. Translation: CASSRRGTTEAFF.

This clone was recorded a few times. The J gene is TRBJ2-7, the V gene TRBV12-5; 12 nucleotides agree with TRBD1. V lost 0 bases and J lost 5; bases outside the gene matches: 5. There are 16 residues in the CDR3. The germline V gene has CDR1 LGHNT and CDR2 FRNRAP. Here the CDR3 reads CASGLVRGQGAHEQYF. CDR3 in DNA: TGTGCTAGTGGTTTGGTACGGGGACAGGGGGCCCACGAGCAGTACTTC. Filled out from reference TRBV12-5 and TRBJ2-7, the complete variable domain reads DARVTQTPRHKVTEMGQEVTMRCQPILGHNTVFWYRQTMMQGLELLAYFRNRAPLDDSGMPKDRFSAEMPDATLATLKIQPSEPRDSAVYFCASGLVRGQGAHEQYFGPGTRLTVT.

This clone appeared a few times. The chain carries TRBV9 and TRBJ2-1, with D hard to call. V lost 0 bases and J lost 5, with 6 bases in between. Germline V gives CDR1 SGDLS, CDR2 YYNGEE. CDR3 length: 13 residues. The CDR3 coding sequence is TGTGCCAGCAGCGTAGGCAACGACAATGAGCAGTTCTTC. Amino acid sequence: CASSVGNDNEQFF.

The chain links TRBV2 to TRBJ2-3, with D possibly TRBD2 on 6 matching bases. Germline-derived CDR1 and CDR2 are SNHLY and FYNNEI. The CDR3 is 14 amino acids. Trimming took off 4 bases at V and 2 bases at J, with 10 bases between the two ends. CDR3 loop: CASSVSGFTDTQYF. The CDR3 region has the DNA TGTGCCAGCAGTGTTAGCGGCTTCACAGATACGCAGTATTTT.

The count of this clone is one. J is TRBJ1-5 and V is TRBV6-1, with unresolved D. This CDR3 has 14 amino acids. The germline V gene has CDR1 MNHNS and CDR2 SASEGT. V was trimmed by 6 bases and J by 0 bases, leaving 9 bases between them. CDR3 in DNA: TGTGCCAGCAGCTCCCCGGCTAGCAATCAGCCCCAGCATTTT. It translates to CASSSPASNQPQHF.

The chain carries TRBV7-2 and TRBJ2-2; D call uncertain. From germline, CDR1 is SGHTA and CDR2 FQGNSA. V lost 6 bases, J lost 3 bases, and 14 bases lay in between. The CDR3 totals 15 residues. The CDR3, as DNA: TGTGCCAGCAGTTCTAAGGGCGGTTACACCGGGGAGCTGTTTTTT. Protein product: CASSSKGGYTGELFF.

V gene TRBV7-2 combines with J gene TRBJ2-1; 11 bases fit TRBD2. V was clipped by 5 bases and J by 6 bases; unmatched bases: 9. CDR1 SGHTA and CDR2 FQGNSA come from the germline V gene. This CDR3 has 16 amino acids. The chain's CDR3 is CASSRLGTSGTNEQFF. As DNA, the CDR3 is TGTGCCAGCAGCCGTCTCGGGACTAGCGGTACCAATGAGCAGTTCTTC.

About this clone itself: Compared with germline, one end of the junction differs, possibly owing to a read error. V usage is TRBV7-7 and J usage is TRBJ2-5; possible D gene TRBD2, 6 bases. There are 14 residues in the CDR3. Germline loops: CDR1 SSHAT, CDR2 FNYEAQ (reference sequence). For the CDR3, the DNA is TGTGCTAGCAGCTCGACAGTTGGGGGAGGGACCCAGTACTTC. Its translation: CASSSTVGGGTQYF.

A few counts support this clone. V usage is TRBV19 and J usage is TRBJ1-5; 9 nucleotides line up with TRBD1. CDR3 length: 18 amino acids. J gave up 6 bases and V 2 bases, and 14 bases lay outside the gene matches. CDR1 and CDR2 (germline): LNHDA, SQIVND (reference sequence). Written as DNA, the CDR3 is TGTGCCAGTAGTATATCCCGACAGGGGGGTGGATTGAGTCAGCCCCAGCATTTT. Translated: CASSISRQGGGLSQPQHF.

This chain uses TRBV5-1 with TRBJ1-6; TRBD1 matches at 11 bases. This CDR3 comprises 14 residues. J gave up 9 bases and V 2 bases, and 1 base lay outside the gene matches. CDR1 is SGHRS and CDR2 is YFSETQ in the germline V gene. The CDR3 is CASSFGTGGSPLHF. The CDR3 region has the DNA TGCGCCAGCAGCTTCGGGACAGGGGGTTCACCCCTCCACTTT.

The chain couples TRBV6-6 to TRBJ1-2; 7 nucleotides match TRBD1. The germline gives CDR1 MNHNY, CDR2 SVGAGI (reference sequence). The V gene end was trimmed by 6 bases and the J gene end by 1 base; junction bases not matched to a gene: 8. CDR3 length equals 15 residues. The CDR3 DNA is TGTGCCAGCAGGTCCGGGACAGCCAATAACTATGGCTACACCTTC. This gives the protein CASRSGTANNYGYTF.

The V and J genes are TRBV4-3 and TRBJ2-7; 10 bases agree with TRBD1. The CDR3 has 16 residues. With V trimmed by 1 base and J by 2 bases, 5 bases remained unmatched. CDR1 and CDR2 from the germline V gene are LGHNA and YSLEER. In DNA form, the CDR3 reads TGCGCCAGCAGCCAAGCCGGGACAGGGGCACCCTACGAGCAGTACTTC. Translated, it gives CASSQAGTGAPYEQYF.

CDR3 sequence reads: CASSPPGRPGNTIYF. The CDR3 region has the DNA TGTGCCAGCTCACCACCGGGGCGTCCTGGAAACACCATATATTTT. This chain uses TRBV18 with TRBJ1-3, with a tentative D call TRBD1 (5 bases). The CDR3 contains 15 residues. The ends were cut back, 0 bases at V and 2 bases at J, with 8 bases in the middle. Germline V gene sequence: CDR1 KGHSH, CDR2 LQKENI.

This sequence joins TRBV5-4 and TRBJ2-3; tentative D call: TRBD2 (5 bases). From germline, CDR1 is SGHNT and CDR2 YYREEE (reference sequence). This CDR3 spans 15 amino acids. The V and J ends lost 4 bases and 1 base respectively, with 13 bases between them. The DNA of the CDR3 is TGTGCCAGCAGCATTACTAGATGGGGCACAGATACGCAGTATTTT. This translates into CASSITRWGTDTQYF.

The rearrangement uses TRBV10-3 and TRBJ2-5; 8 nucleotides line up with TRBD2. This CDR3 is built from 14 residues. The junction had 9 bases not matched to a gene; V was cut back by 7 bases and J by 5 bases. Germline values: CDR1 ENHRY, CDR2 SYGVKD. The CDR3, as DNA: TGTGCCATCAAGGGCGGGAGGCCGGAGGAGACCCAGTACTTC. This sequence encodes CAIKGGRPEETQYF.